The sequence of this T cell receptor (beta chain) was determined in a study of beta chain features in type 1 diabetes. The overall study: The study found patients and healthy donors alike in age, gender and cell yields.

The CDR3 totals 16 residues. Germline-derived CDR1 and CDR2 are KGHSH and LQKENI. V lost 6 bases and J lost 3; bases outside the gene matches: 10. Details on this clone: What it binds is not known.

Notes on the study in general: In the patient group, naive, central memory and Treg TCRB repertoires seemed more alike than in the healthy donor group.

Expressed TCRB transcripts were sequenced, since all the RNA that had been isolated was reverse transcribed. Some clones are missing from TCRdb's copy, which holds only in-frame ones; the method was immunoSEQ multiplex PCR. The sample lists 350,000 to 450,000 clones; about 14% were seen once. About 116 mL of blood, on average, came from one heparinised draw per donor. The chain carries TRBV18 and TRBJ1-1; 10 nucleotides line up with TRBD1. The sample consisted of naive CD4+ T cells from blood. This TCR came from a woman aged 18-29 years in good health. The DNA of the CDR3 is TGTGCCAGCTCCGACTTCCATGGGACAGGGGACACTGAAGCTTTCTTT. It yields the protein CASSDFHGTGDTEAFF.